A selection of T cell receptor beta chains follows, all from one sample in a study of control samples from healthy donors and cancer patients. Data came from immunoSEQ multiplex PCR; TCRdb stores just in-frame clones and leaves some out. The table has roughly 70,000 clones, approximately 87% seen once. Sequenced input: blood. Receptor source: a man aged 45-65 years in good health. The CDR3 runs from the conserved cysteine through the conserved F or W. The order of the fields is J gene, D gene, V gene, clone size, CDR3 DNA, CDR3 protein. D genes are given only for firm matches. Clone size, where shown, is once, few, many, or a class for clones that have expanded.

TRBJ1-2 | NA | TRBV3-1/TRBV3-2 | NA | TGTGCCAGCAGCCAAGGCGGCCCACAGGGATTTGGCTATGGCTACACCTTC | CASSQGGPQGFGYGYTF
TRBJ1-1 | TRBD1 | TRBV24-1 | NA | TGTGCCACCAGTGTTACGCCAGGGACAGGGCGAACTGAAGCTTTCTTT | CATSVTPGTGRTEAFF
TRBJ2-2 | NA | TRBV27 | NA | TGTGCCAGCAGTCCGACTCGACCGTCTCCCGTACACACCGGGGAGCTGTTTTTT | CASSPTRPSPVHTGELFF
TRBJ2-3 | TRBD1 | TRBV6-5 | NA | TGTGCCGCTGGGACAGGGGGCATGACAGATACGCAGTATTTT | CAAGTGGMTDTQYF
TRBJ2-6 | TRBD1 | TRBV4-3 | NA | TGCGCCAGCAGCCAAGATTATGGGACAGGGGGGGGATCTGGGGCCAACGTCCTGACTTTC | CASSQDYGTGGGSGANVLTF
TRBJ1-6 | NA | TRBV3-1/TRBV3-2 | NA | TGTGCCAGCAGCCAAGATGGCAGGGTCCATGGTGATTCACCCCTCCACTTT | CASSQDGRVHGDSPLHF
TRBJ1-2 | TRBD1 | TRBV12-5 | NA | TGTGCTAGTGGTTCGCCGACAGGGGGATATGGCTACACCTTC | CASGSPTGGYGYTF
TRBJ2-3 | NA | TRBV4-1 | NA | TGCGCCAGCAGGTTCAAGGGCACAGATACGCAGTATTTT | CASRFKGTDTQYF
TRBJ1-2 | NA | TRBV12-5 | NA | TGTGCTAGTGGTTTGGGAGACAGCTACTATGGCTACACCTTC | CASGLGDSYYGYTF
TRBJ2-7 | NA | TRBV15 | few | TGTGCCACCAGGGAGGAGCGGGTTCCGACCTACGAGCAGTACTTC | CATREERVPTYEQYF
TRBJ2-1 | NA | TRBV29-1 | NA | TGCAGCGTTGAAGTCGGCAGTAGTTTCCAGTTCTTC | CSVEVGSSFQFF
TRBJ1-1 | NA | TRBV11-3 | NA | TGTGCCAGCAGCTTAGTGGCAGGGACCACTGAAGCTTTCTTT | CASSLVAGTTEAFF
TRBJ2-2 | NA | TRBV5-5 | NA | TGTGCCAGCAGCTTGGGGGCTAGCCGGAACACCGGGGAGCTGTTTTTT | CASSLGASRNTGELFF
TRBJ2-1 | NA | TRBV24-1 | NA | TGTGCCACCAGTGATTTTTTGCGGGATAGCTCCTACAATGAGCAGTTCTTC | CATSDFLRDSSYNEQFF
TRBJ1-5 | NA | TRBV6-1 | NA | TGTGCCAGCAGTGATCTCCCCAATCAGCCCCAGCATTTT | CASSDLPNQPQHF
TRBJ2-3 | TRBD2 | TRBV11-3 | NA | TGTGCCAGCAGCTTAGCAGCGGGAGGGGGTAGAGATACGCAGTATTTT | CASSLAAGGGRDTQYF
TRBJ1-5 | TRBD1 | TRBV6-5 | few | TGTGCCAGCTACAGGGGCTGGGGCCAGCCCCAGCATTTT | CASYRGWGQPQHF
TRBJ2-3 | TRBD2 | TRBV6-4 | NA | TGTGCCAGCAGTCCCACTAGCGGGGGGGGCACAGATACGCAGTATTTT | CASSPTSGGGTDTQYF
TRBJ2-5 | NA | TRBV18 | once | TGTGCCAGCTCATCTCCCGCAGGGAGAGAGACCCAGTACTTC | CASSSPAGRETQYF
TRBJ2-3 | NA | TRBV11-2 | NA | TGTGCCAGCAGCTTAACCCGGGATGCTACGCAGTATTTT | CASSLTRDATQYF
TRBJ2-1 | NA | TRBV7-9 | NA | TGTGCCAGCAGCTTAGCAGTAGGGGTTGACAATGAGCAGTTCTTC | CASSLAVGVDNEQFF
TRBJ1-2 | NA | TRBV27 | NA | TGTGCCAGCGGAACAGGGAACTATGGCTACACCTTC | CASGTGNYGYTF